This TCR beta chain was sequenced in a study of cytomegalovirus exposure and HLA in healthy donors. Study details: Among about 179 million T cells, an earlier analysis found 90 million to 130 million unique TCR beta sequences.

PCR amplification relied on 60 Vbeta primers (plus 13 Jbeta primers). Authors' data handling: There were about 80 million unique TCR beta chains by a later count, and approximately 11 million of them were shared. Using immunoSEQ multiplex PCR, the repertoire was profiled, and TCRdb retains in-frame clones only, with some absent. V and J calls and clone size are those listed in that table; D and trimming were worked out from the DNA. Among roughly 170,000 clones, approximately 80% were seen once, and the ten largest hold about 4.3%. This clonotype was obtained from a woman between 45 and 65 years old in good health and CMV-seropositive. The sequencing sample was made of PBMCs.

CDR3: CATSKRTGPDEKLFF. The DNA for the CDR3 is TGTGCCACCAGCAAGAGGACAGGGCCCGATGAAAAACTGTTTTTT. The rearrangement links TRBV15 to TRBJ1-4; 8 nucleotides agree with TRBD1. The V segment lost 4 bases and the J segment 6 bases; nucleotides outside the gene matches: 7. The germline V gene encodes CDR1 LNHNV and CDR2 YYDKDF (reference sequence). CDR3 size: 15 residues.